A selection of T cell receptor beta chains follows, all from one sample in a study of shared clonotypes between healthy human individuals. Profiling relied on immunoSEQ multiplex PCR, and the TCRdb table lists in-frame clones only, not all of them. The sample lists around 2.3 million clones, approximately 94% occurring once. Source material: naive CD4+ T cells sorted from blood. All receptors derive from a man younger than 35 in good health. The CDR3 runs from the conserved cysteine through the conserved F or W. D genes are given only for firm matches. Clone size is given for some rows only: seen once, a few or many times, or a class if the clone is expanded.

size,J,D,V,DNA,CDR3
.,TRBJ2-5,.,TRBV27,TGTGCCAGCTCCCGGGGCGGAGAGACCCAGTACTTC,CASSRGGETQYF
.,TRBJ2-5,TRBD2,TRBV25-1,TGTGCCAGCAGTGAATATAGGCGGGGGGCGCGGGAGACCCAGTACTTC,CASSEYRRGARETQYF
.,TRBJ1-6,.,TRBV27,TGTGCCAGCAGTTTAGGGGTCCCCTCACCCCTCCACTTT,CASSLGVPSPLHF
.,TRBJ1-1,.,TRBV4-1,TGCGCCAGCAGGGACGGGGGGCGGGGACTGAACACTGAAGCTTTCTTT,CASRDGGRGLNTEAFF
.,TRBJ2-2,.,TRBV11-2,TGTGCCAGCAGCTTAGGCGGCGCCGGGGAGCTGTTTTTT,CASSLGGAGELFF
.,TRBJ1-2,.,TRBV7-9,TGTGCCAGCAGCTTAGGGGAGTTCGGCTACACCTTC,CASSLGEFGYTF
.,TRBJ1-3,.,TRBV5-1,TGCGCCAGCAGCCCATTGGGTGTCTCTGGAAACACCATATATTTT,CASSPLGVSGNTIYF
.,TRBJ2-1,TRBD2,TRBV5-4,TGTGCCAGCAGCCGCCGCCCCGGGACTAGCGGGAGAAATGAGCAGTTCTTC,CASSRRPGTSGRNEQFF
.,TRBJ1-4,.,TRBV30,TGTGCCTGGAGCTACACGGGAGAAAAACTGTTTTTT,CAWSYTGEKLFF
.,TRBJ1-1,.,TRBV5-8,TGTGCCAGCAGGGGTAACACTGAAGCTTTCTTT,CASRGNTEAFF
once,TRBJ2-1,TRBD1,TRBV5-1,TGCGCCAGCAGCTTGGAGACAGGGGGCTTGGATGAGCAGTTCTTC,CASSLETGGLDEQFF
.,TRBJ1-1,.,TRBV10-3,TGTGCCACCCTAGGAAACACTGAAGCTTTCTTT,CATLGNTEAFF
.,TRBJ2-7,TRBD1,TRBV10-1,TGCGCCAGCAGTGACGGACAGGGGGAGTGGTACGAGCAGTACTTC,CASSDGQGEWYEQYF
once,TRBJ1-3,.,TRBV7-9,TGTGCCAGCACCCTCGGGCCGGCAGGGCTCGGAAACACCATATATTTT,CASTLGPAGLGNTIYF
.,TRBJ1-3,.,TRBV2,TGTGCCAGCAGTACCCGGGGTGGGGGAAACACCATATATTTT,CASSTRGGGNTIYF
.,TRBJ2-5,.,TRBV10-3,TGTGCCATCAGCGAGGACAACCAAGAGACCCAGTACTTC,CAISEDNQETQYF
.,TRBJ1-1,.,TRBV6-5,TGTGCCAGCAGTAGAGATAACACTGAAGCTTTCTTT,CASSRDNTEAFF
.,TRBJ1-1,.,TRBV9,TGTGCCAGCAGCCCCGGCCGATCTATCACTGAAGCTTTCTTT,CASSPGRSITEAFF
.,TRBJ2-3,TRBD1,TRBV6-1,TGTGCCAGCAGTGCGACAGGGCGGTCTCCATTCAGCACAGATACGCAGTATTTT,CASSATGRSPFSTDTQYF
.,TRBJ2-2,.,TRBV9,TGTGCCAGCTTGGCCGGAGCGAACACCGGGGAGCTGTTTTTT,CASLAGANTGELFF
.,TRBJ2-2,TRBD1,TRBV6-5,TGTGCCAGCAGGGGGACGGACAGGGGATCCGGGGAGCTGTTTTTT,CASRGTDRGSGELFF
.,TRBJ2-1,TRBD2,TRBV5-4,TGTGCCAGCAACCTGGGACTAGCGGGGGGCGGGAATGAGCAGTTCTTC,CASNLGLAGGGNEQFF
once,TRBJ2-7,TRBD2,TRBV5-5,TGTGCCAGCAGCCTGGGACTAGCGCGCGACGAGCAGTACTTC,CASSLGLARDEQYF
.,TRBJ2-6,.,TRBV29-1,TGCAGCGCCGACTCTGGGGCCAACGTCCTGACTTTC,CSADSGANVLTF
.,TRBJ1-1,.,TRBV30,TGTGCCTGGAGTTCAGGGAGCTTAGCTTTCTTT,CAWSSGSLAFF
.,TRBJ1-5,.,TRBV6-5,TGTGCCAGCAGCCGGGACAACGGTGGAAATCAGCCCCAGCATTTT,CASSRDNGGNQPQHF
.,TRBJ1-4,TRBD1,TRBV7-2,TGTGCCAGCAGCCCTAGGACAGGGGAAAATGAAAAACTGTTTTTT,CASSPRTGENEKLFF
.,TRBJ2-3,.,TRBV7-9,TGTGCCAGCAGCCTTCAACTAGCCGGTACAGATACGCAGTATTTT,CASSLQLAGTDTQYF
.,TRBJ1-5,.,TRBV5-5,TGTGCCAGCAGCTTGGACGGCACTCAGCCCCAGCATTTT,CASSLDGTQPQHF
.,TRBJ2-3,TRBD1,TRBV29-1,TGCAGCGTTGACACAGGGGCCCCAGATACGCAGTATTTT,CSVDTGAPDTQYF
once,TRBJ2-5,TRBD1,TRBV19,TGTGCCAGTAGTACACAGGGGGGAGAGACCCAGTACTTC,CASSTQGGETQYF
.,TRBJ2-7,.,TRBV18,TGTGCCAGCTCACCACCCGGGTTCGTCTACGAGCAGTACTTC,CASSPPGFVYEQYF
.,TRBJ1-1,.,TRBV6-5,TGTGCCAGCAGTTACGGGGGATGGGAAACTGAAGCTTTCTTT,CASSYGGWETEAFF
.,TRBJ2-2,TRBD1,TRBV7-2,TGTGCCAGCAGCTTAGAAGGGGGCAGGGCCGGGGAGCTGTTTTTT,CASSLEGGRAGELFF
.,TRBJ1-1,.,TRBV5-4,TGTGCCAGCAGCTCACGGGACATAAACACTGAAGCTTTCTTT,CASSSRDINTEAFF
.,TRBJ2-5,.,TRBV7-2,TGTGCCAGCAGCCGGCGAGGGGGGGAGACCCAGTACTTC,CASSRRGGETQYF
.,TRBJ2-5,TRBD2,TRBV12-5,TGTGCTAGTGTCCTTAGACTAGCGGGAGGGAAAGAGACCCAGTACTTC,CASVLRLAGGKETQYF
.,TRBJ2-7,.,TRBV28,TGTGCCAGCAGTTTAGGGGGAACCTACGAGCAGTACTTC,CASSLGGTYEQYF
.,TRBJ1-1,.,TRBV18,TGTGCCAGCTCACCGACCTCTAACACTGAAGCTTTCTTT,CASSPTSNTEAFF
.,TRBJ1-1,.,TRBV6-6,TGTGCCAGCAGTCCCGGACAGAACACTGAAGCTTTCTTT,CASSPGQNTEAFF
.,TRBJ2-7,.,TRBV19,TGTGCCAGTAGTATAGGGGGCTTCGCCTCCTACGAGCAGTACTTC,CASSIGGFASYEQYF
.,TRBJ2-3,.,TRBV6-5,TGTGCCAGCAGAGCGCTAGGCTCAACAGATACGCAGTATTTT,CASRALGSTDTQYF
.,TRBJ1-4,.,TRBV19,TGTGCCAGTAGTATCTTGACAAAGCGGAATGAAAAACTGTTTTTT,CASSILTKRNEKLFF
.,TRBJ2-2,.,TRBV30,TGTGCCTGGAGTGTCTCTCTCACCGGGGAGCTGTTTTTT,CAWSVSLTGELFF
.,TRBJ1-6,TRBD1,TRBV6-5,TGTGCCAGCAGTTACTCGGACAGGGTCGGTTCACCCCTCCACTTT,CASSYSDRVGSPLHF
once,TRBJ2-5,TRBD1,TRBV28,TGTGCCAGCAGTTTACATTTCCGGGACAGGGCTGAGACCCAGTACTTC,CASSLHFRDRAETQYF
.,TRBJ1-4,TRBD1,TRBV4-3,TGCGCCAGCAGCCAGGGGACAGCCCGTGATGAAAAACTGTTTTTT,CASSQGTARDEKLFF
.,TRBJ2-7,.,TRBV5-5,TGTGCCAGCAGCTTGGAGCAGGGAAGAACCTACTTC,CASSLEQGRTYF
.,TRBJ1-1,.,TRBV5-1,TGCGCCAGCAGCTTGGATGGGGGACGGGTGAACACTGAAGCTTTCTTT,CASSLDGGRVNTEAFF
.,TRBJ2-5,.,TRBV11-1,TGTGCCAGCAGCTTGGGACCAATTCAGGAGACCCAGTACTTC,CASSLGPIQETQYF
.,TRBJ1-6,.,TRBV18,TGTGCCAGCTCACGCCTCGGGACTTTTGAGACTAGTAATTCACCCCTCCACTTT,CASSRLGTFETSNSPLHF
.,TRBJ2-1,.,TRBV30,TGTGCCTGGAGTTCTGGGGGTTCCTACAATGAGCAGTTCTTC,CAWSSGGSYNEQFF